Listed here are 19 T cell receptor beta chains from one sample, sequenced in a study of siplizumab effects on memory and regulatory T cells. Here immunoSEQ multiplex PCR was the method, and the copy in TCRdb shows in-frame clones only, minus some. The repertoire holds 80,000 to 130,000 clones, with 92% as singletons. The specimen was Tregs sorted from blood. These receptors originate from a human donor in good health.

The rearrangement joins TRBV30 to TRBJ1-2; D call uncertain. With 2 bases removed from V and 2 bases from J, the gap between germline ends came to 18 bases. This CDR3 has 16 amino acids. Per the germline V gene, CDR1 is GTSNPN and CDR2 is SVGIG (reference sequence). The CDR3: CAWSSKTPPGNYGYTF. The CDR3 DNA reads as TGTGCCTGGAGTTCAAAGACCCCCCCTGGCAACTATGGCTACACCTTC.

This chain uses TRBV7-6 with TRBJ2-2; D uncertain. V was clipped by 5 bases and J by 4 bases, with 11 bases between them. The CDR3 length is 14 residues. Looked up from germline, CDR1 is SGHVS and CDR2 is FNYEAQ. CDR3 sequence reads: CASSRGIGTGELFF. The CDR3 nucleotides read TGTGCCAGCAGCCGAGGAATAGGCACCGGGGAGCTGTTTTTT.

The chain is built from TRBV5-1 and TRBJ2-1; D is unclear. The CDR3 is made up of 13 amino acids. CDR1 SGHRS and CDR2 YFSETQ come from the germline V gene. Trimming removed 0 bases at V and 9 bases at J, with 10 bases between. In DNA form, the CDR3 reads TGCGCCAGCAGCTTGGAGCTAGTCGGTGAGCAGTTCTTC. Translated: CASSLELVGEQFF. Complete variable domain (other parts from reference TRBV5-1 and TRBJ2-1): KAGVTQTPRYLIKTRGQQVTLSCSPISGHRSVSWYQQTPGQGLQFLFEYFSETQRNKGNFPGRFSGRQFSNSRSEMNVSTLELGDSALYLCASSLELVGEQFFGPGTRLTVL.

The chain recombines TRBV18 with TRBJ2-1; D unclear. The CDR3 has 17 residues. From germline, CDR1 is KGHSH and CDR2 LQKENI. V dropped 3 bases and J dropped 9 bases, with 24 bases sitting between them. The CDR3 is CASSPRRASKGVGEQFF. CDR3 bases: TGTGCCAGCTCACCCCGTCGCGCGTCGAAAGGAGTTGGTGAGCAGTTCTTC. The full variable domain, rest sourced from reference TRBV18 and TRBJ2-1, is NAGVMQNPRHLVRRRGQEARLRCSPMKGHSHVYWYRQLPEEGLKFMVYLQKENIIDESGMPKERFSAEFPKEGPSILRIQQVVRGDSAAYFCASSPRRASKGVGEQFFGPGTRLTVL.

The chain is built from TRBV5-6 and TRBJ2-2; weak D call: TRBD1 (8 bases). V lost 4 bases to trimming and J lost 4 bases, with 23 bases between them. The CDR3 runs to 18 residues. Germline V gene lookup returns CDR1 SGHDT and CDR2 YYEEEE. The CDR3 region has the DNA TGTGCCAGCAGCCGGCAGGGGTGGACAGGGAGGGCCACCGGGGAGCTGTTTTTT. Translated, it gives CASSRQGWTGRATGELFF.

This chain uses TRBV27 with TRBJ2-7; D may match TRBD1 or TRBD2 (5 bases each). CDR3 size: 14 residues. The germline V gene encodes CDR1 MNHEY and CDR2 SMNVEV (reference sequence). The V and J ends lost 2 bases and 9 bases respectively, with 17 bases between them. The CDR3 sequence: CASSLLGVRLVQYF. The CDR3 bases are TGTGCCAGCAGTTTACTGGGGGTGCGCTTGGTGCAGTACTTC.

The V and J genes are TRBV6-5 and TRBJ1-1, with D possibly being TRBD1 (6 bases). The CDR3 length is 13 residues. The germline V gene encodes CDR1 MNHEY and CDR2 SVGAGI. Trimming stripped 8 bases from V and 0 bases from J, with 10 bases between. CDR3 DNA sequence: TGTGCCAGCTTTGGACAGATGAACACTGAAGCTTTCTTT. As protein: CASFGQMNTEAFF.

The rearrangement links TRBV4-1 to TRBJ1-5; D is possibly TRBD1 (6 bases). V gave up 4 bases and J gave up 4 bases, with 14 bases separating them. This CDR3 has 15 residues. Germline CDR1 MGHRA, CDR2 YSYEKL. CDR3 in DNA: TGCGCCAGCAGCCTTACCCTAGGGGGAAATCAGCCCCAGCATTTT. It specifies CASSLTLGGNQPQHF.

The chain is built from TRBV7-8 and TRBJ2-3, with TRBD1 matching over 9 bases. Germline-derived CDR1 and CDR2 are SGHVS and FQNEAQ. This CDR3 has 17 amino acids. With V trimmed by 3 bases and J by 1 base, 8 bases remained unmatched. The CDR3 spells CASSLLWTGVGTDTQYF. DNA for the CDR3: TGTGCCAGCAGCTTGTTATGGACAGGGGTTGGCACAGATACGCAGTATTTT.

This rearrangement joins TRBV5-4 to TRBJ2-7; a weak D match, TRBD2 (6 bases). Germline V gives CDR1 SGHNT, CDR2 YYREEE (reference sequence). V was trimmed by 4 bases and J by 6 bases, leaving 17 bases between them. The CDR3 consists of 14 residues. The CDR3 region is CASSPDVGRPEQYF. In nucleotides, the CDR3 is TGTGCCAGCAGCCCCGATGTGGGGAGGCCCGAGCAGTACTTC.

This clone came up once. The rearrangement joins TRBV10-1 to TRBJ1-4; a possible D gene is TRBD1 (5 bases). The CDR3 is 13 residues long. V was shortened by 8 bases and J by 4 bases, with 11 bases between the two germline ends. Germline V CDR1 and CDR2: WNHNN, SYGVQD (reference sequence). CDR3 DNA sequence: TGCGCCAGCCAAAACCAGGGTAATGAAAAACTGTTTTTT. This translates into CASQNQGNEKLFF.

The chain joins TRBV5-1 to TRBJ2-2; 12 bases align to TRBD2. The V gene's germline CDR1 is SGHRS and CDR2 YFSETQ. Losses at the gene ends were 6 bases for V and 7 bases for J; bases not matched to a gene: 10. This CDR3 contains 16 residues. CDR3: CASTSMTSGSGGELFF. CDR3 coding DNA: TGCGCCAGCACCTCCATGACTAGCGGGAGCGGCGGGGAGCTGTTTTTT. The whole variable domain, remainder taken from reference TRBV5-1 and TRBJ2-2, is KAGVTQTPRYLIKTRGQQVTLSCSPISGHRSVSWYQQTPGQGLQFLFEYFSETQRNKGNFPGRFSGRQFSNSRSEMNVSTLELGDSALYLCASTSMTSGSGGELFFGEGSRLTVL.

The chain joins TRBV30 to TRBJ1-3; 8 bases are a match to TRBD1. Trimming removed 1 base from V and 5 bases from J; junction bases left unmatched: 4. Looked up from germline, CDR1 is GTSNPN and CDR2 is SVGIG (reference sequence). This CDR3 is built from 14 residues. CDR3 in DNA: TGTGCCTGGAGTGACTTCAGGGGGCGAAACACCATATATTTT. It specifies CAWSDFRGRNTIYF.

The genes are TRBV5-6 and TRBJ1-2; TRBD1 matches at 9 bases. V lost 4 bases and J lost 4; bases outside the gene matches: 8. This CDR3 spans 15 amino acids. CDR1 and CDR2 (germline): SGHDT, YYEEEE. CDR3 sequence (DNA): TGTGCCAGCAGCGTAATCGGGACAGGGACCTATGGCTACACCTTC. This codes for CASSVIGTGTYGYTF.

This CDR3 reads CASSLFISGISRPYEQYF. The CDR3 DNA follows: TGTGCCAGCAGCTTATTTATAAGTGGGATTTCACGCCCCTACGAGCAGTACTTC. The chain links TRBV7-6 to TRBJ2-7; D is unclear. The germline V gene has CDR1 SGHVS and CDR2 FNYEAQ. This CDR3 contains 18 residues. With 2 bases removed from V and 2 bases from J, the gap between germline ends came to 22 bases.

This chain uses TRBV5-1 with TRBJ2-2; 10 positions agree with TRBD1. The germline gives CDR1 SGHRS, CDR2 YFSETQ. The CDR3 totals 17 residues. Trimming cost V 4 bases and J 5 bases; bases outside gene matches: 11. CDR3 sequence (DNA): TGCGCCAGCAGCCGACAGGGGGCGTTGTCGGGGACCGGGGAGCTGTTTTTT. Amino acids: CASSRQGALSGTGELFF.

The gene calls are TRBV12-5 and TRBJ2-4; TRBD1 aligns across 9 bases. CDR3 length equals 18 residues. CDR1 is LGHNT and CDR2 is FRNRAP in the germline V gene. J gave up 4 bases and V 5 bases, and 15 bases lay outside the gene matches. The CDR3 is CASGNRDRALTRKNIQYF. CDR3 sequence (DNA): TGTGCTAGTGGTAACCGGGACAGGGCGCTTACCCGAAAAAACATTCAGTACTTC.

Concerning this clone itself: Other DNA sequences from this sample encode an identical CDR3 as well. The rearrangement uses TRBV5-1 and TRBJ2-2; 10 bases agree with TRBD2. Germline V gives CDR1 SGHRS, CDR2 YFSETQ. CDR3 length equals 16 residues. Unmatched junction bases numbered 4, after V lost 1 base and J lost 4 bases. The CDR3 DNA is TGCGCCAGCAGCTTGAGCAGCGGGAGGGCCACCGGGGAGCTGTTTTTT. Translation gives CASSLSSGRATGELFF.

V is TRBV18 and J is TRBJ2-5, with D possibly matching TRBD1 (5 bases). V was shortened by 2 bases and J by 4 bases, with 11 bases between the two germline ends. CDR1 is KGHSH and CDR2 is LQKENI in the germline V gene. CDR3 length: 14 residues. The CDR3 loop reads CASSPIQAPETQYF. In nucleotides, the CDR3 is TGTGCCAGCTCACCAATACAGGCCCCAGAGACCCAGTACTTC.